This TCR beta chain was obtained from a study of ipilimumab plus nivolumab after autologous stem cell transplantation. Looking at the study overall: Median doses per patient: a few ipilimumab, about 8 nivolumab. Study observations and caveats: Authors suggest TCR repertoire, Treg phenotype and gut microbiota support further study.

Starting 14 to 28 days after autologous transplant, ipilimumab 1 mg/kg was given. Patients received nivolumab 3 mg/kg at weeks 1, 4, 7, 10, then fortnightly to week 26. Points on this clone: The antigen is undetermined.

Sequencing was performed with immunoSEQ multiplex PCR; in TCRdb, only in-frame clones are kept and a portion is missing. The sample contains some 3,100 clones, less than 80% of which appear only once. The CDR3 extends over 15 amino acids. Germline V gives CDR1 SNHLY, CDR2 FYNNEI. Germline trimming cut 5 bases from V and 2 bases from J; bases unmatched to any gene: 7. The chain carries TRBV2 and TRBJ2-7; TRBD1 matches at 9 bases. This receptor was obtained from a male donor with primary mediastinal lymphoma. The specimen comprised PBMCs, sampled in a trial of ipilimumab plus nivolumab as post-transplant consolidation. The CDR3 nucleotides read TGTGCCAGCAGTCCTCTAGGGACAGGGACCTACGAGCAGTACTTC. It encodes CASSPLGTGTYEQYF.